These 5 T cell receptor beta chains share one sample of origin, sequenced in a study of shared clonotypes between healthy human individuals. Sequencing was performed with immunoSEQ multiplex PCR; in TCRdb, only in-frame clones are kept and a portion is missing. The sample yields 2 million to 3 million clones, 93% seen once. The specimen sequenced was naive CD4+ T cells from PBMCs. The subset denotes: CD45RA+ positively selected. These receptors all stem from a man between 18 and 35 years old in good health. Some clones in this sample may be carry-over from other donors' samples.

The chain links TRBV5-1 to TRBJ2-7; D might be TRBD1 (5 bases). This CDR3 has 18 residues. With 1 base removed from V and 3 bases from J, the gap between germline ends came to 23 bases. Germline values: CDR1 SGHRS, CDR2 YFSETQ. In nucleotides, the CDR3 is TGCGCCAGCAGCTTGCGACCCCCAAGGGGCGGAACTAACTACGAGCAGTACTTC. It yields the protein CASSLRPPRGGTNYEQYF.

This clone has a single count. The chain links TRBV28 to TRBJ2-1, with 12 bases lining up with TRBD1. The germline CDR1 and CDR2 sequences are MDHEN and SYDVKM. With V trimmed by 8 bases and J by 8 bases, 4 bases remained unmatched. The CDR3 runs 13 residues. The CDR3 DNA sequence: TGTGCCAGCGGGACAGGGGGCAGGGATGAGCAGTTCTTC. It specifies CASGTGGRDEQFF.

J is TRBJ1-5 and V is TRBV6-6; D is uncertain. The V end was cut by 0 bases, the J end by 7 bases, with 10 bases between. Per the germline V gene, CDR1 is MNHNY and CDR2 is SVGAGI (reference sequence). This CDR3 contains 14 residues. CDR3 nucleotide sequence: TGTGCCAGCAGTTACTCGATGGGCAGGCAGCCCCAGCATTTT. Translated, it gives CASSYSMGRQPQHF.

The V call is TRBV11-1, the J call TRBJ2-5; 8 bases align to TRBD1. The CDR3 has 14 residues. With 4 bases clipped from V and 5 bases from J, the junction kept 6 bases outside the gene matches. Germline CDR1 SGHAT, CDR2 FQDESV (reference sequence). The DNA for the CDR3 is TGTGCCAGCAGCTACGCAGGGGGCTTTGAGACCCAGTACTTC. Residues: CASSYAGGFETQYF.

J is TRBJ2-7 and V is TRBV5-4, with 8 bases identical to TRBD1. Germline V gene sequence: CDR1 SGHNT, CDR2 YYREEE (reference sequence). CDR3 size: 15 residues. J gave up 6 bases and V 2 bases, and 10 bases lay outside the gene matches. The CDR3 nucleotides read TGTGCCAGCAGCTTAAAGGACAGGGTTTCATCCGAGCAGTACTTC. This sequence encodes CASSLKDRVSSEQYF.